This record looks at one T cell receptor (beta chain) sequence and its context. Per the germline V gene, CDR1 is LGHDT and CDR2 is YNNKEL (reference sequence). V shed 0 bases and J 4 bases; nucleotides not matched to a gene: 7. The CDR3 length is 16 residues. TCRdb keeps only in-frame clones here, not all; method: immunoSEQ multiplex PCR. Of 150,000 to 200,000 clones listed, over 75% are singletons. These data are taken from a study of blood T cell repertoires in COVID-19. About the study: COVID-19 samples collected from the United States, Italy and Spain covered acute and convalescent phases.

Enrollees, about 18 to 95 years old, lived in about two dozen US areas. The source is a woman aged 40-49 years with acute COVID-19. The genes are TRBV3-1 (or the pseudogene TRBV3-2) and TRBJ2-5; 8 nucleotides agree with TRBD1. The source material was PBMCs or T cells enriched from blood (not recorded which). The CDR3 sequence is CASSQDLAQGAETQYF. CDR3 DNA sequence: TGTGCCAGCAGCCAAGATCTGGCGCAGGGGGCAGAGACCCAGTACTTC.